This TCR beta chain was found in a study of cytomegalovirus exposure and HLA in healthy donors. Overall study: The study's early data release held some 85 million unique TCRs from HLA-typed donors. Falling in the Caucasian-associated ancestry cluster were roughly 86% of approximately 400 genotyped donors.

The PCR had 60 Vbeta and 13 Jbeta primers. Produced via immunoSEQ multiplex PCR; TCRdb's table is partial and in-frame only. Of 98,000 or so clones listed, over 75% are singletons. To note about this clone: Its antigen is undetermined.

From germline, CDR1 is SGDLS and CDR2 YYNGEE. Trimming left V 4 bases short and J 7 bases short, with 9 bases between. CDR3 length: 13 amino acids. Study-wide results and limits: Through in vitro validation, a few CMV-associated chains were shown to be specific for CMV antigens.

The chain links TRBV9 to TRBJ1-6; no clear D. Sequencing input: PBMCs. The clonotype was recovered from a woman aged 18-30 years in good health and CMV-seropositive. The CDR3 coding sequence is TGTGCCAGCAGCTTACAACTAAATTCACCCCTCCACTTT. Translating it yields CASSLQLNSPLHF.